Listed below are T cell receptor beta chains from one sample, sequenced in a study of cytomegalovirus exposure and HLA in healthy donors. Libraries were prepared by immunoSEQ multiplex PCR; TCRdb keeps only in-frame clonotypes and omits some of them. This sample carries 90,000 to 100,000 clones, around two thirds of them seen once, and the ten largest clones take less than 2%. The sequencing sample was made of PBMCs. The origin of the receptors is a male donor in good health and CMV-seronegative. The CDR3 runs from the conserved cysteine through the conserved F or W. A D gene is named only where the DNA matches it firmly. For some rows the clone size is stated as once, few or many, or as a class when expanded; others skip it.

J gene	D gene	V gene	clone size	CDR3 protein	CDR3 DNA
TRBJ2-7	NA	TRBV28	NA	CASSFRGPRSYEQYF	TGTGCCAGCAGTTTCAGGGGACCCCGCTCCTACGAGCAGTACTTC
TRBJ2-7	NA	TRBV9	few	CASSVDPGSSYEQYF	TGTGCCAGCAGCGTAGATCCTGGCAGCTCCTACGAGCAGTACTTC
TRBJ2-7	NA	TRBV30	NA	CAWSLQGYEQYF	TGTGCCTGGAGTCTACAGGGCTACGAGCAGTACTTC
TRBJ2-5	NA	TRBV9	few	CASSADQGRLAETQYF	TGTGCCAGCAGCGCAGATCAGGGGCGGTTGGCGGAGACCCAGTACTTC
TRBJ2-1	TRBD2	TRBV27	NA	CASSLWVAGDYNEQFF	TGTGCCAGCAGTTTATGGGTAGCGGGCGACTACAATGAGCAGTTCTTC
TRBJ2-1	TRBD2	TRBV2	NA	CASSIALLAGDRNEQFF	TGTGCCAGCAGTATTGCCCTACTAGCGGGAGATCGCAATGAGCAGTTCTTC
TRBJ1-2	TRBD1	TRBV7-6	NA	CASSRETGALGYTF	TGTGCCAGCAGCCGCGAGACAGGGGCCTTGGGCTACACCTTC
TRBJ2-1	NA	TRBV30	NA	CAWSVGEPTERFF	TGTGCCTGGAGTGTCGGGGAGCCTACCGAGCGGTTCTTC
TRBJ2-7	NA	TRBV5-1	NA	CASSPGHYEQYF	TGCGCCAGCAGCCCGGGACACTACGAGCAGTACTTC
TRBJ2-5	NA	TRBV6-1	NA	CASSEEATRYTQETQYF	TGTGCCAGCAGTGAAGAGGCGACTAGATACACCCAAGAGACCCAGTACTTC
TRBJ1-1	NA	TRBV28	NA	CASRRPTGGAFF	TGTGCCAGCAGGCGGCCGACAGGTGGAGCTTTCTTT
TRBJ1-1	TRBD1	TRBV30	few	CAWSGDREAEAFF	TGTGCCTGGAGTGGGGACAGGGAGGCTGAAGCTTTCTTT
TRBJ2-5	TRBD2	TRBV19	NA	CASSIRGLAGVAGETQYF	TGTGCCAGTAGTATAAGAGGTCTAGCGGGAGTAGCAGGGGAGACCCAGTACTTC
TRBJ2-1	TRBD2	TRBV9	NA	CASSVGLAGYNEQFF	TGTGCCAGCAGCGTAGGGCTAGCGGGATACAATGAGCAGTTCTTC
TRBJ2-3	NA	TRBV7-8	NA	CASSLARGTTLGDTQYF	TGTGCCAGCAGCTTAGCGCGCGGGACCACACTTGGCGATACGCAGTATTTT
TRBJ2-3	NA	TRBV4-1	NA	CASSQVRATDTQYF	TGCGCCAGCAGCCAAGTGCGGGCCACAGATACGCAGTATTTT
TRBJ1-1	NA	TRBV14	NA	CASSQFARLNTEAFF	TGTGCCAGCAGCCAATTTGCCAGATTAAACACTGAAGCTTTCTTT
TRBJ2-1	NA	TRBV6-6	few	CASSELASYNEQFF	TGTGCCAGCAGCGAACTAGCCTCCTACAATGAGCAGTTCTTC
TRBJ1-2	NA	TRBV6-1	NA	CASSEFSYGYTF	TGTGCCAGCAGTGAATTCTCCTATGGCTACACCTTC
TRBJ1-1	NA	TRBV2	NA	CASSEGGVNTEAFF	TGTGCCAGCAGTGAAGGGGGGGTGAACACTGAAGCTTTCTTT
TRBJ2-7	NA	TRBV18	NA	CASSPTGDYEQYF	TGTGCCAGCTCACCTACGGGAGACTACGAGCAGTACTTC
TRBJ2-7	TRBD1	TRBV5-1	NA	CASSYRGLSSYEQYF	TGCGCCAGCAGCTACAGGGGGCTTAGCTCCTACGAGCAGTACTTC
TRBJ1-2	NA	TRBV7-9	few	CASSLAGIGGGYTF	TGTGCCAGCAGCTTGGCAGGGATTGGGGGGGGCTACACCTTC
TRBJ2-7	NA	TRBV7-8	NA	CASSLAGISYEQYF	TGTGCCAGCAGCTTAGCGGGCATATCCTACGAGCAGTACTTC
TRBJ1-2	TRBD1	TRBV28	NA	CAILTPGQGRATF	TGTGCCATCCTGACCCCGGGACAGGGTAGGGCCACCTTC
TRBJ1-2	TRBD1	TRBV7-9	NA	CASSPTTGNGYTF	TGTGCCAGCAGCCCCACGACAGGGAATGGCTACACCTTC
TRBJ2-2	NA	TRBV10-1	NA	CAYRQENTGELFF	TGCGCGTACAGACAGGAGAACACCGGGGAGCTGTTTTTT
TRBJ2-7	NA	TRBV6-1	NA	CASKNGHFYEQYF	TGTGCCAGCAAGAATGGCCATTTCTACGAGCAGTACTTC
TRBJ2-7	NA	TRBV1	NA	CTSSGRTETGSYEQYF	TGCACCAGCAGCGGGAGGACCGAGACCGGCTCCTACGAGCAGTACTTC
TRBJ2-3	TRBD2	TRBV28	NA	CASSLAGADTQYF	TGTGCCAGCAGCCTAGCGGGAGCGGATACGCAGTATTTT
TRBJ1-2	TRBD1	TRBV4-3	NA	CASSQDSWDRGRGYTF	TGCGCCAGCAGCCAAGATTCGTGGGACAGGGGGCGGGGCTACACCTTC
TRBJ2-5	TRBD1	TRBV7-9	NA	CASSGQVRETQYF	TGTGCCAGCAGCGGACAGGTTCGGGAGACCCAGTACTTC
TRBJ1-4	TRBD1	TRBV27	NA	CASSHSTGTGTEKLFF	TGTGCCAGCAGCCATAGTACCGGGACAGGGACCGAAAAACTGTTTTTT
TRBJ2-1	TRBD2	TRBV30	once	CAWSAFGTSGKSSYNEQFF	TGTGCCTGGAGCGCATTCGGGACTAGCGGGAAGAGCTCCTACAATGAGCAGTTCTTC
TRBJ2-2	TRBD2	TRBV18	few	CASSPLAGDTGELFF	TGTGCCAGCTCACCACTAGCGGGGGACACCGGGGAGCTGTTTTTT
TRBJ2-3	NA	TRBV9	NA	CASSVEGTGFSTDTQYF	TGTGCCAGCAGCGTAGAGGGTACAGGTTTCTCCACAGATACGCAGTATTTT
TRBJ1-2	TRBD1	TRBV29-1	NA	CSVVDRVGGYTF	TGCAGCGTTGTAGACAGGGTAGGAGGCTACACCTTC
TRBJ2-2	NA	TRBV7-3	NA	CASSFSGIPGELFF	TGTGCCAGCAGCTTTTCCGGGATTCCCGGGGAGCTGTTTTTT
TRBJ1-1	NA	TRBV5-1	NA	CASSLSGHMNTEAFF	TGCGCCAGCAGCTTGTCGGGACATATGAACACTGAAGCTTTCTTT
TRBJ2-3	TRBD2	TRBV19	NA	CATTRDYTDTQYF	TGTGCCACTACCCGGGACTACACAGATACGCAGTATTTT
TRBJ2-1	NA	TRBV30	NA	CAWSDTRTYSNEQFF	TGTGCCTGGAGCGACACCAGGACTTATTCCAATGAGCAGTTCTTC
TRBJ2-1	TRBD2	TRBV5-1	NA	CASGEQGLAGYNEQFF	TGCGCCAGCGGAGAACAGGGACTAGCGGGTTACAATGAGCAGTTCTTC
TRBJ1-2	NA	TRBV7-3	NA	CASSFGGRVYGYTF	TGTGCCAGCAGCTTTGGGGGCAGGGTCTATGGCTACACCTTC
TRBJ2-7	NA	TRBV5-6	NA	CASSSGPRGSYEQYF	TGTGCCAGCAGCTCGGGTCCTCGGGGTTCCTACGAGCAGTACTTC
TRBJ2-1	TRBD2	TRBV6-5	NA	CASRNPGGVSEQFF	TGTGCCAGCAGGAACCCGGGGGGGGTTAGTGAGCAGTTCTTC
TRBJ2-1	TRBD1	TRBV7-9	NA	CASSLGQSYNEQFF	TGTGCCAGCAGCTTGGGACAGTCATACAATGAGCAGTTCTTC
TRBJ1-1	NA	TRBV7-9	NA	CASSLGRVMNTEAFF	TGTGCCAGCAGCTTAGGCCGGGTTATGAACACTGAAGCTTTCTTT
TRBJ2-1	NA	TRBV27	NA	CASSFLAASRWVGGHEQFF	TGTGCCAGCAGTTTTCTCGCTGCTAGCCGTTGGGTGGGGGGGCATGAGCAGTTCTTC
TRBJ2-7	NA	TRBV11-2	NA	CASSLVGAGTSYEQYF	TGTGCCAGCAGCTTAGTTGGGGCGGGGACCAGCTACGAGCAGTACTTC
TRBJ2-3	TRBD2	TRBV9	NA	CASSVWTSGSMDTQYF	TGTGCCAGCAGCGTATGGACTAGCGGGAGTATGGATACGCAGTATTTT
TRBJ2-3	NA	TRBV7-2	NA	CASSLRRTDTQYF	TGTGCCAGCAGCTTAAGGCGGACAGATACGCAGTATTTT